The clone carrying this TCR beta chain appeared a few times. Antigen specificity is unknown. The CDR3 runs 16 residues. From germline, CDR1 is SGDLS and CDR2 YYNGEE. With V trimmed by 5 bases and J by 4 bases, 14 bases remained unmatched. The sample is drawn from a study of graft-versus-host responses after intestinal transplantation. Sequencing used immunoSEQ multiplex PCR; TCRdb keeps in-frame clones, though not all of them. The profile shows 100,000 to 140,000 clones, roughly 87% of them singletons. V usage is TRBV9 and J usage is TRBJ1-2; 7 bases are shared with TRBD1. This specimen consisted of unstimulated CD4+ T cells sorted from spleen or lymph node cells, obtained before transplant. The clonotype originates from a human donor who was the organ donor for an intestinal transplant. The CDR3 here is CASSPSGRGGPYGYTF. DNA of the CDR3: TGTGCCAGCAGTCCATCGGGCAGGGGGGGTCCCTATGGCTACACCTTC. Complete variable domain (other parts from reference TRBV9 and TRBJ1-2): DSGVTQTPKHLITATGQRVTLRCSPRSGDLSVYWYQQSLDQGLQFLIQYYNGEERAKGNILERFSAQQFPDLHSELNLSSLELGDSALYFCASSPSGRGGPYGYTFGSGTRLTVV.